This T cell receptor (beta chain) was identified during a study of T cell responses to AZD1222 COVID-19 vaccine. Study outcomes and limitations: With two AZD1222 doses given, Spike-specific TCR breadth and depth both rose. It was only 6 or 7 AZD1222 recipients who were seropositive at baseline. CD4 TCRs covered the whole spike, strongest at regions 160-218 and 743-854. Females outnumbered males among donors, who were mostly white British; clonal diversity was possibly underestimated.

CDR1 is MNHEY, CDR2 SMNVEV, per germline (reference sequence). CDR3 length equals 17 residues. V lost 5 bases, J lost 4 bases, and 14 bases stayed unmatched. Method: immunoSEQ multiplex PCR; TCRdb's copy keeps in-frame clones and lacks some. The data hold 130,000 to 150,000 clones, with 93% observed a single time. With regard to this clone: Its matching antigen is unknown.

Sequencing used peripheral blood, obtained on day 0 of AZD1222 vaccination. The rearrangement joins TRBV27 to TRBJ1-2; 9 nucleotides match TRBD1. The receptor comes from an adult in good health. The CDR3 loop reads CASSPRTGELLVYGYTF. The CDR3 DNA is TGTGCCAGCAGTCCCAGGACAGGGGAGTTATTAGTCTATGGCTACACCTTC.